This is a list of T cell receptor beta chains from one sample in a study of brain metastases from non-small cell lung cancer. Sequencing used immunoSEQ multiplex PCR; TCRdb keeps in-frame clones, though not all of them. This sample yields approximately 2,500 clones, of which about four fifths are seen a single time; approximately 40% belongs to the top ten. The sample taken for sequencing was tissue from a brain metastasis. The receptors come from a donor aged 40 or over with non-small cell lung cancer. The CDR3 runs from the conserved cysteine through the conserved F or W. Each record gives: V gene, clone size, J gene, D gene, CDR3 protein, CDR3 DNA. D genes are given only for firm matches. Rows may omit the clone size; those that give it use once, few, many or a size class.

v_gene: TRBV5-4
abundance: .
j_gene: TRBJ2-7
d_gene: TRBD1
CDR3aa: CASSPGRDRGGEQYF
CDR3nt: TGTGCCAGCAGCCCTGGCCGGGACAGGGGTGGCGAGCAGTACTTC

v_gene: TRBV7-3
abundance: .
j_gene: TRBJ2-3
d_gene: TRBD1
CDR3aa: CASGQGVADTQYF
CDR3nt: TGTGCCAGCGGGCAGGGGGTTGCAGATACGCAGTATTTT

v_gene: TRBV7-8
abundance: few
j_gene: TRBJ2-5
d_gene: TRBD1
CDR3aa: CASSLEGTGGETQYF
CDR3nt: TGTGCCAGCAGCTTAGAGGGGACAGGAGGGGAGACCCAGTACTTC

v_gene: TRBV18
abundance: .
j_gene: TRBJ1-1
d_gene: .
CDR3aa: CASSLQQGNTEAFF
CDR3nt: TGTGCCAGCTCACTCCAACAGGGGAACACTGAAGCTTTCTTT

v_gene: TRBV5-6
abundance: few
j_gene: TRBJ1-4
d_gene: .
CDR3aa: CASSLFTTNEKLFF
CDR3nt: TGTGCCAGCAGCTTGTTTACGACTAATGAAAAACTGTTTTTT

v_gene: TRBV28
abundance: .
j_gene: TRBJ2-5
d_gene: TRBD1
CDR3aa: CASSLSLTGGETQYF
CDR3nt: TGTGCCAGCAGTTTATCACTGACAGGGGGAGAGACCCAGTACTTC

v_gene: TRBV4-3
abundance: .
j_gene: TRBJ2-3
d_gene: TRBD1
CDR3aa: CASSQSGTGGPDTQYF
CDR3nt: TGCGCCAGCAGCCAATCCGGGACAGGGGGCCCAGATACGCAGTATTTT

v_gene: TRBV6-1
abundance: .
j_gene: TRBJ1-2
d_gene: .
CDR3aa: CASSELYGYTF
CDR3nt: TGTGCCAGCAGTGAACTCTATGGCTACACCTTC

v_gene: TRBV28
abundance: .
j_gene: TRBJ2-3
d_gene: .
CDR3aa: CASSNMRRATDTQYF
CDR3nt: TGTGCCAGCAGCAATATGCGGCGGGCCACAGATACGCAGTATTTT

v_gene: TRBV28
abundance: large
j_gene: TRBJ1-5
d_gene: .
CDR3aa: CASSLFSREFSPQHF
CDR3nt: TGTGCCAGCAGTTTATTTTCCAGGGAGTTTTCGCCCCAGCATTTT

v_gene: TRBV9
abundance: .
j_gene: TRBJ2-7
d_gene: .
CDR3aa: CASSVSPRDSSYEQYF
CDR3nt: TGTGCCAGCAGCGTAAGCCCGCGGGACAGTTCCTACGAGCAGTACTTC

v_gene: TRBV7-6
abundance: .
j_gene: TRBJ2-3
d_gene: .
CDR3aa: CASSLAVSTDTQYF
CDR3nt: TGTGCCAGCAGTTTAGCGGTCAGCACAGATACGCAGTATTTT

v_gene: TRBV7-2
abundance: few
j_gene: TRBJ2-3
d_gene: TRBD1
CDR3aa: CASSSTGQGQDTQYF
CDR3nt: TGTGCCAGCAGCTCCACGGGACAGGGGCAAGATACGCAGTATTTT

v_gene: TRBV2
abundance: .
j_gene: TRBJ2-1
d_gene: TRBD2
CDR3aa: CASSLIAGGQFF
CDR3nt: TGTGCCAGCAGTCTTATAGCGGGAGGGCAGTTCTTC

v_gene: TRBV7-6
abundance: .
j_gene: TRBJ2-5
d_gene: TRBD2
CDR3aa: CASSFGLAGGQETQYF
CDR3nt: TGTGCCAGCAGCTTCGGACTAGCGGGGGGCCAAGAGACCCAGTACTTC

v_gene: TRBV24-1
abundance: .
j_gene: TRBJ2-1
d_gene: TRBD1
CDR3aa: CATSVGDSEQFF
CDR3nt: TGTGCCACCAGTGTGGGGGACAGTGAGCAGTTCTTC

v_gene: TRBV20-1
abundance: .
j_gene: TRBJ1-1
d_gene: TRBD1
CDR3aa: CSAAGQGQAFF
CDR3nt: TGCAGTGCTGCCGGACAGGGACAAGCTTTCTTT

v_gene: TRBV5-1
abundance: .
j_gene: TRBJ2-1
d_gene: .
CDR3aa: CASSLRRPNNEQFF
CDR3nt: TGCGCCAGCAGCTTGCGTAGACCGAACAATGAGCAGTTCTTC